These T cell receptor beta chains were read from a single sample in a study of blood T cell repertoires in COVID-19. Only in-frame clones appear in the TCRdb table, and some are missing; sequencing was by immunoSEQ multiplex PCR. The sample lists 68,000 or so clones, about 82% occurring once. Sequenced sample: peripheral blood. These receptors were taken from a human donor in a cohort sampled during active COVID-19. Both conserved end residues are part of each CDR3. The order of the fields is D gene, J gene, V gene, clone size, CDR3 DNA, CDR3 protein. A D gene is named only where the DNA matches it firmly. Rows may omit the clone size; those that give it use once, few, many or a size class.

D gene: TRBD1
J gene: TRBJ1-3
V gene: TRBV28
clone size: .
CDR3 DNA: TGTGCCAGCAGCCAGGGACAGGGCCTAGGCACCATATATTTT
CDR3 protein: CASSQGQGLGTIYF

D gene: .
J gene: TRBJ1-5
V gene: TRBV12-1
clone size: .
CDR3 DNA: TGTGCCAGCAGCTTCCCGACAGGGGTGATACAGCCCCAGCATTTT
CDR3 protein: CASSFPTGVIQPQHF

D gene: TRBD1
J gene: TRBJ2-1
V gene: TRBV14
clone size: .
CDR3 DNA: TGTGCCAGCAGCCAAGAGGACAGGGTACGGGATGAGCAGTTCTTC
CDR3 protein: CASSQEDRVRDEQFF

D gene: .
J gene: TRBJ2-1
V gene: TRBV27
clone size: .
CDR3 DNA: TGTGCCAGCAGTTTTTCCAGATACAATGAGCAGTTCTTC
CDR3 protein: CASSFSRYNEQFF

D gene: .
J gene: TRBJ1-3
V gene: TRBV5-8
clone size: .
CDR3 DNA: TGTGCCAGCAGCTTGGGAGAGTTCAGGAACACCATATATTTT
CDR3 protein: CASSLGEFRNTIYF

D gene: .
J gene: TRBJ1-2
V gene: TRBV19
clone size: few
CDR3 DNA: TGTGCCAGTGCGTCGCGGCGCAACTATGGCTACACCTTC
CDR3 protein: CASASRRNYGYTF

D gene: .
J gene: TRBJ2-7
V gene: TRBV11-3
clone size: few
CDR3 DNA: TGTGCCAGCAGCCCAGGTACCTACGAGCAGTACTTC
CDR3 protein: CASSPGTYEQYF

D gene: TRBD1
J gene: TRBJ1-3
V gene: TRBV2
clone size: .
CDR3 DNA: TGTGCCAGCAGTGAAGCCGCAGGACAGGCCGCTTCTGGAAACACCATATATTTT
CDR3 protein: CASSEAAGQAASGNTIYF

D gene: .
J gene: TRBJ2-5
V gene: TRBV18
clone size: .
CDR3 DNA: TGTGCCAGCTCACGCCAGGGCCAAGAGACCCAGTACTTC
CDR3 protein: CASSRQGQETQYF

D gene: TRBD2
J gene: TRBJ2-1
V gene: TRBV19
clone size: .
CDR3 DNA: TGTGCCAGTAGTGTAACTAGCGGGGGGGCGAGTGAGCAGTTCTTC
CDR3 protein: CASSVTSGGASEQFF

D gene: TRBD2
J gene: TRBJ2-4
V gene: TRBV6-2/TRBV6-3
clone size: .
CDR3 DNA: TGTGCCAGCAGTACGGGGGGGCGGAGAGGAGACTTC
CDR3 protein: CASSTGGRRGDF

D gene: TRBD2
J gene: TRBJ2-3
V gene: TRBV4-1
clone size: .
CDR3 DNA: TGCGCCAGCAGCCCCCGCGGCCTAGCGGGGAACACAGATACGCAGTATTTT
CDR3 protein: CASSPRGLAGNTDTQYF

D gene: .
J gene: TRBJ2-3
V gene: TRBV7-8
clone size: .
CDR3 DNA: TGTGCCAGCAGCCAAAGCTGGGGGGCAGATACGCAGTATTTT
CDR3 protein: CASSQSWGADTQYF

D gene: .
J gene: TRBJ1-6
V gene: TRBV7-9
clone size: few
CDR3 DNA: TGTGCCAGCAGCCCACAGGGTCTTGGGAATTCACCCCTCCACTTT
CDR3 protein: CASSPQGLGNSPLHF